Listed below are T cell receptor beta chains from one sample, sequenced in a study of T-cell reconstitution after alpha-beta-depleted transplantation in children. TCRdb passed the PCR reads through MiXCR, listing each CDR3 protein once. The sample includes 640,000 or so distinct CDR3 sequences, approximately 16% seen only once; the top ten take about 1.1%. This sample comprised PBMCs from the stem cell graft donor, obtained from the stem cell graft. These receptors originate from a human donor who donated a stem cell graft to a child with acute myeloid leukemia. CDR3s leave out the opening cysteine and the closing phenylalanine or tryptophan.

V gene	J gene	CDR3 protein
TRBV7-6	TRBJ2-5	ASSLEWEVEEETQY
TRBV5-5	TRBJ2-3	ASSPSGGYDTQY
TRBV20-1	TRBJ2-2	SASRQANGELF
TRBV13	TRBJ2-7	ASSEGQGPYEQY
TRBV20-1	TRBJ2-5	SGRRGLGETQY
TRBV20-1	TRBJ2-3	SARDWGGADTQY
TRBV20-1	TRBJ1-6	SAPFRGANSPLH
TRBV12-3/TRBV12-4	TRBJ1-5	ASSSSGESQPQH
TRBV9	TRBJ2-3	ASSVSGGKASTDTQY
TRBV7-3	TRBJ2-1	ASSSAVRGYNEQF
TRBV12-3/TRBV12-4	TRBJ2-1	ASRGENNEQF
TRBV11-2	TRBJ2-1	ASRTEEVYNEQF
TRBV6-4	TRBJ2-2	ASSHTPLTSGETNTGELF
TRBV12-3/TRBV12-4	TRBJ2-3	ASSRTGPPQY